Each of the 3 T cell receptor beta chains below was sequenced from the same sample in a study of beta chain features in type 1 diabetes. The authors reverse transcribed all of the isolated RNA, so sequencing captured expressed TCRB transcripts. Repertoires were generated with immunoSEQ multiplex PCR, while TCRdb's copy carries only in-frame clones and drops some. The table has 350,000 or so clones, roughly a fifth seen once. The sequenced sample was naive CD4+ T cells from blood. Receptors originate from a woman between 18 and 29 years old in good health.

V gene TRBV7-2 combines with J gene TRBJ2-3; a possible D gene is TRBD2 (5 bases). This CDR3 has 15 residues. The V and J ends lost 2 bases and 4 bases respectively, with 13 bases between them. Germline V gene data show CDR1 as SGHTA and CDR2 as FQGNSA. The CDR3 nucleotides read TGTGCCAGCAGCTTAAGAGGACTGAGTGCAGATACGCAGTATTTT. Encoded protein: CASSLRGLSADTQYF.

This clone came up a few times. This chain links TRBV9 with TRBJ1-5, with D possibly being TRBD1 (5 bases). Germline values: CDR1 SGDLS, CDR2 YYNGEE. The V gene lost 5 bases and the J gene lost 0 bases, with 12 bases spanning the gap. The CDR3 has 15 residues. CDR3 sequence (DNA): TGTGCCAGCAGTATAACAGGTAATAGCAATCAGCCCCAGCATTTT. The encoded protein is CASSITGNSNQPQHF.

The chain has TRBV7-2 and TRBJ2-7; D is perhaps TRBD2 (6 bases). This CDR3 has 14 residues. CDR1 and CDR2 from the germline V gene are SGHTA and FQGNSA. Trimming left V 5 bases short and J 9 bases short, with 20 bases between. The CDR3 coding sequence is TGTGCCAGCAGCCCGCCGGGAGCAGGGTCCGTGCAGTACTTC. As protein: CASSPPGAGSVQYF.